The clone carrying this T cell receptor (beta chain) has just a few counts. Its specificity is unknown. The authors ran a second PCR of roughly 6 to 12 cycles using a sample-barcoded 5' primer and a J-beta primer mix. TCRdb independently ran MiXCR on the 5' RACE reads; one entry per CDR3 protein. The table records hundreds of thousands of distinct CDR3 sequences, about three fifths of them present only once. The germline gives CDR1 DFQATT, CDR2 SNEGSKA (reference sequence). V shed 3 bases and J 8 bases; nucleotides not matched to a gene: 11. The CDR3 totals 15 residues. The data are from a study of blood T cells in healthy people across ages. Study at large: Capturing about one barcoded beta molecule per two T cells was achieved by template switching. Study observations and caveats: Per-million-T-cell TCR beta diversity fell roughly linearly with age. Naive T cell percentage strongly correlated with TCR beta diversity.

This receptor was obtained from a man aged 25 to 40 in good health. The chain has TRBV20-1 and TRBJ2-1; 9 bases are shared with TRBD2. Sequenced material: blood. This chain's CDR3 is CSARGGASGIDEQFF. The CDR3 DNA is TGCAGTGCTAGGGGGGGGGCTAGCGGGATCGATGAGCAGTTCTTC.